The sequence of this T cell receptor (beta chain) was determined in a study of shared clonotypes between healthy human individuals. Overall study context: Used for every donor were three CD4 naive, three CD4 memory, two CD8 naive and one CD8 memory plate.

Germline V gene sequence: CDR1 SEHNR, CDR2 FQNEAQ (reference sequence). V gave up 5 bases and J gave up 5 bases, with 24 bases separating them. This CDR3 spans 18 amino acids. Naive CD8 cells lacked CD45RO, underwent positive selection for CCR7 and left out terminally differentiated effector memory CD45RA+ cells. Assay used: immunoSEQ multiplex PCR; TCRdb lists only in-frame clones, some missing. Of over 2,000,000 clones listed, roughly 93% are singletons. This TCR was recovered from a young man in good health. Some clones in this sample may be carry-over from other donors' samples. What was sequenced was naive CD8+ T cells from PBMCs. The V and J genes are TRBV7-9 and TRBJ1-4; no clear D gene. The CDR3 here is CASSGRYQGRGANEKLFF. The CDR3 DNA is TGTGCCAGCAGCGGTCGGTACCAAGGGCGGGGAGCGAATGAAAAACTGTTTTTT.